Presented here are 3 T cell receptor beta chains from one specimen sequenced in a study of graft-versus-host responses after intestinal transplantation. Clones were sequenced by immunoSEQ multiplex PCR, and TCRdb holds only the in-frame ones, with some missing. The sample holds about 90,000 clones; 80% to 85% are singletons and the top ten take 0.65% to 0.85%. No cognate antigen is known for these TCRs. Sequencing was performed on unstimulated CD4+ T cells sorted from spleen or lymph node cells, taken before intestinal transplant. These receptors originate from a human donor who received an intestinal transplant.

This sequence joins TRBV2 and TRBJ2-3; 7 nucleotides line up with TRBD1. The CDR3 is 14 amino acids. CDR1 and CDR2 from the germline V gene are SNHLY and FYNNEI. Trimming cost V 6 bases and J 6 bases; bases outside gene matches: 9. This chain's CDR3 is CASRVDSTGDTQYF. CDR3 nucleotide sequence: TGTGCCAGCAGAGTGGACTCGACAGGGGATACGCAGTATTTT. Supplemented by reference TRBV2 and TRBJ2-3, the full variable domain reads EPEVTQTPSHQVTQMGQEVILRCVPISNHLYFYWYRQILGQKVEFLVSFYNNEISEKSEIFDDQFSVERPDGSNFTLKIRSTKLEDSAMYFCASRVDSTGDTQYFGPGTRLTVL.

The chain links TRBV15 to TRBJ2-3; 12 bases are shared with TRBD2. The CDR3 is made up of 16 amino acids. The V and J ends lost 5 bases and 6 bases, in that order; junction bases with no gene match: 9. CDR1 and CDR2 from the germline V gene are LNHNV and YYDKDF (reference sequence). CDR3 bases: TGTGCCACCAGCGGGGCTAGCGGGAGGGTGGGGGATACGCAGTATTTT. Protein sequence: CATSGASGRVGDTQYF.

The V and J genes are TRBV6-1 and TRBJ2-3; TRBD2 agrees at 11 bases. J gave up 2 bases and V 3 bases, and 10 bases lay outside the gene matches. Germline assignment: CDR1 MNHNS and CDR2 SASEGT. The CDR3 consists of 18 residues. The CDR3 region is CASSESLAGAATTDTQYF. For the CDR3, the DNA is TGTGCCAGCAGTGAGTCACTAGCGGGAGCCGCGACCACAGATACGCAGTATTTT.